The 8 T cell receptor beta chains listed next were all sequenced from one sample in a study of CD8 T cells in ankylosing spondylitis. From the 5' RACE reads, TCRdb called clonotypes with MiXCR, one entry per CDR3 protein. Here the sample spans around 130,000 distinct CDR3 sequences, around 15% being singletons. Sequencing was done on a sample of blood, either unsorted or a sorted T cell fraction (not recorded which). These receptors all come from a female donor with ankylosing spondylitis or in good health (not recorded which).

This chain links TRBV5-5 with TRBJ2-2; 7 bases align to TRBD1. Trimming at V came to 3 bases and at J to 1 base, leaving 0 bases not matched to a gene. CDR1 is SGHKS, CDR2 YYEKEE, per germline (reference sequence). The CDR3 totals 14 residues. The CDR3 here is CASSWDRNTGELFF. For the CDR3, the DNA is TGTGCCAGCAGCTGGGACAGGAACACCGGGGAGCTGTTTTTT.

This clonotype was detected ten times or more. This chain uses TRBV20-1 with TRBJ2-4, with TRBD2 matching 8 bases. The CDR3 sequence is 15 residues long. CDR1 is DFQATT and CDR2 is SNEGSKA in the germline V gene (reference sequence). The trim removed 0 bases at V and 6 bases at J, leaving 7 bases unmatched. The CDR3 DNA follows: TGCAGTGCTAGAGAACTAGCGGAGTACGGAAACATTCAGTACTTC. Amino acid sequence: CSARELAEYGNIQYF.

On this clonotype itself: One end of the junction is discordant with germline, which a read error may explain. V gene TRBV20-1 combines with J gene TRBJ1-5; no reliable D call. The germline CDR1 and CDR2 sequences are DFQATT and SNEGSKA (reference sequence). The CDR3 loop spans 12 amino acids. The CDR3 nucleotides are TGCAGTACTAGAGATGCGGATCAGCCCCAGCATTTC. It translates to CSTRDADQPQHF.

This clonotype was seen repeatedly, ten times or more. The chain recombines TRBV5-1 with TRBJ2-7; 9 bases line up with TRBD1. Germline lookup yields CDR1 SGHRS and CDR2 YFSETQ. V shed 7 bases and J 7 bases; nucleotides not matched to a gene: 15. The CDR3 consists of 15 residues. CDR3 region: CASPPGQGISGEQYF. The CDR3 nucleotides read TGCGCCAGCCCCCCGGGACAGGGTATTTCGGGGGAGCAGTACTTC.

In its sample, this clonotype was seen many times. This sequence joins TRBV12-3 or TRBV12-4 and TRBJ2-3, with D uncertain. Trimming left V 1 base short and J 5 bases short, with 4 bases between. The CDR3 length is 12 residues. The CDR3, as DNA: TGTGCCAGCAGTTTAGATGGAGATACGCAGTATTTT. This encodes CASSLDGDTQYF.

This clonotype has ten or more counts. The chain employs TRBV20-1 and TRBJ1-2; D gene unclear. The V end lost 4 bases, the J end lost 6 bases, and 18 bases lay between the germline ends. Germline V gives CDR1 DFQATT, CDR2 SNEGSKA (reference sequence). This CDR3 region has 14 residues. The CDR3, as DNA: TGCAGTGCTACAAGAGCTGGGAAGAAGGATGGCTACACCTTC. The encoded protein is CSATRAGKKDGYTF.

This clonotype was counted many times. The chain has TRBV5-1 and TRBJ2-3; D is ambiguous. V gave up 0 bases and J gave up 4 bases, with 6 bases separating them. This CDR3 spans 13 amino acids. Germline V gene sequence: CDR1 SGHRS, CDR2 YFSETQ. The CDR3 region has the DNA TGCGCCAGCAGCTTGGATTTCCCAGATACGCAGTATTTT. Its protein is CASSLDFPDTQYF.

V and J are TRBV30 and TRBJ2-6; D not certain. The germline gives CDR1 GTSNPN, CDR2 SVGIG (reference sequence). The CDR3 extends over 14 amino acids. The V end lost 2 bases, the J end lost 2 bases, and 7 bases lay between the germline ends. The CDR3 sequence is CAWSYLTGANVLTF. The CDR3 nucleotides read TGTGCCTGGAGTTATCTTACTGGGGCCAACGTCCTGACTTTC.